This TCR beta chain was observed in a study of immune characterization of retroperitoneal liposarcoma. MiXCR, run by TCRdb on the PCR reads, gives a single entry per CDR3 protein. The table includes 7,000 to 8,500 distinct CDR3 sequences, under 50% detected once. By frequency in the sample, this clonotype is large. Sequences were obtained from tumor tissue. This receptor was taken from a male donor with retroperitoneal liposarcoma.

The CDR3, as DNA: TGTGCCAGCAGCTTAGGTGGTAGCGGGTCTCAAGAGACCCAGTACTTC. This codes for CASSLGGSGSQETQYF. The chain has TRBV7-2 and TRBJ2-5; 7 bases line up with TRBD2. Trimming cost V 1 base and J 2 bases; bases outside gene matches: 7. The CDR3 extends over 16 amino acids. In germline, CDR1 is SGHTA, CDR2 FQGNSA. Full variable domain (outside the CDR3, taken from reference TRBV7-2 and TRBJ2-5): GAGVSQSPSNKVTEKGKDVELRCDPISGHTALYWYRQSLGQGLEFLIYFQGNSAPDKSGLPSDRFSAERTGGSVSTLTIQRTQQEDSAVYLCASSLGGSGSQETQYFGPGTRLLVL.